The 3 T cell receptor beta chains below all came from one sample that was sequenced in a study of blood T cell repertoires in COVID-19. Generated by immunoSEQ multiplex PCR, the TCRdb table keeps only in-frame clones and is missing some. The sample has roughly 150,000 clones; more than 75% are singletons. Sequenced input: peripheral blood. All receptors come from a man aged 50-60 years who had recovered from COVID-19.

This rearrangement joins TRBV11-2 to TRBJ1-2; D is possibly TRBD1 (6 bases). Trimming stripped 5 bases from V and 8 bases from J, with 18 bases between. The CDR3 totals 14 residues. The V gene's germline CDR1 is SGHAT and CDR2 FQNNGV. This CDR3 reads CASSQNRGAEGYTF. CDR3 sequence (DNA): TGTGCCAGCAGCCAAAACCGGGGGGCCGAGGGCTACACCTTC.

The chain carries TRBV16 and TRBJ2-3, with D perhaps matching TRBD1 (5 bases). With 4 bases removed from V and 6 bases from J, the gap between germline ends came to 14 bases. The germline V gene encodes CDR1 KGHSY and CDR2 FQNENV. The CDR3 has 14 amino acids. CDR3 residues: CASSLKGLGDTQYF. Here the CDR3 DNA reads TGTGCCAGCAGCCTCAAGGGGCTCGGGGATACGCAGTATTTT.

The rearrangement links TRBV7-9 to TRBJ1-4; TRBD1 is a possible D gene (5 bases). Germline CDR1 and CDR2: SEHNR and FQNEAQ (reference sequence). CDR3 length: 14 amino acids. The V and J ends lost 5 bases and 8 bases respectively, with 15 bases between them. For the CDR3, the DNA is TGTGCCAGCAGCCCTGGGGGGGGACGAGAAAAACTGTTTTTT. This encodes CASSPGGGREKLFF.